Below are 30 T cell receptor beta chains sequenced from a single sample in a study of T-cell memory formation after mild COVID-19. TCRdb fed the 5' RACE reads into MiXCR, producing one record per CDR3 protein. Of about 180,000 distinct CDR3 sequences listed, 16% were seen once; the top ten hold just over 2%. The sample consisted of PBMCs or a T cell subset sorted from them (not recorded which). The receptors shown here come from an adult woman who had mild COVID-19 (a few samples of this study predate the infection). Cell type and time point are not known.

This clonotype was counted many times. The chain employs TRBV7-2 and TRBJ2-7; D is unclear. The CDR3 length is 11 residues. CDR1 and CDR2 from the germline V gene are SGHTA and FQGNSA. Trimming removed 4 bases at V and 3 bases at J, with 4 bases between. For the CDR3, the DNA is TGTGCCAGCAGCTCCTACTACGAGCAGTACTTC. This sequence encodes CASSSYYEQYF.

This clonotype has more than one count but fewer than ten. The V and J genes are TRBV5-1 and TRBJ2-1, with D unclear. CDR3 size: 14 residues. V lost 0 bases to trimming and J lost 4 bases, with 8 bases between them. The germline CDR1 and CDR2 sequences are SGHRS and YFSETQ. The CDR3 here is CASSLATQYNEQFF. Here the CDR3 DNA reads TGCGCCAGCAGCTTGGCCACACAGTACAATGAGCAGTTCTTC.

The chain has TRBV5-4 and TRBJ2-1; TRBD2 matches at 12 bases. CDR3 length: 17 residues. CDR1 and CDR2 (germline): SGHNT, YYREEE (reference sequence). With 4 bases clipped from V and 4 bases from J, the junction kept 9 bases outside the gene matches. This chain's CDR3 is CASSAASGGARYNEQFF. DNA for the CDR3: TGTGCCAGCAGCGCCGCTAGCGGGGGGGCCCGTTACAATGAGCAGTTCTTC. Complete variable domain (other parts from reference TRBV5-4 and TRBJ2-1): ETGVTQSPTHLIKTRGQQVTLRCSSQSGHNTVSWYQQALGQGPQFIFQYYREEENGRGNFPPRFSGLQFPNYSSELNVNALELDDSALYLCASSAASGGARYNEQFFGPGTRLTVL.

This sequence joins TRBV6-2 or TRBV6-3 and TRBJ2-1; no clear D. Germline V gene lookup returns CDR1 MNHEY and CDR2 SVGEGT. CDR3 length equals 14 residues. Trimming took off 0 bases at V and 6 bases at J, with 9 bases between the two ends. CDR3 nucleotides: TGTGCCAGCAGTTACTCGTCCGTTATCAATGAGCAGTTCTTC. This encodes CASSYSSVINEQFF.

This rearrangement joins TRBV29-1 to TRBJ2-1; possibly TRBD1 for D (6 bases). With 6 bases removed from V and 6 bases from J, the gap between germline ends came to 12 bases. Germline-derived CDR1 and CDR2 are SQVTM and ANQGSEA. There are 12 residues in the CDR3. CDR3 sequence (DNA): TGCAGCGTCAACAGGGAGATCAATGAGCAGTTCTTC. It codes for CSVNREINEQFF.

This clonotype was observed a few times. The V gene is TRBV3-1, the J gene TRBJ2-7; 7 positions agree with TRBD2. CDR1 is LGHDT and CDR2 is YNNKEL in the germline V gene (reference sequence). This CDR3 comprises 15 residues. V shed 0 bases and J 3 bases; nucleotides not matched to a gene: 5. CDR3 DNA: TGTGCCAGCAGCCAAGACGCGACTAGCAGCTACGAGCAGTACTTC. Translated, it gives CASSQDATSSYEQYF.

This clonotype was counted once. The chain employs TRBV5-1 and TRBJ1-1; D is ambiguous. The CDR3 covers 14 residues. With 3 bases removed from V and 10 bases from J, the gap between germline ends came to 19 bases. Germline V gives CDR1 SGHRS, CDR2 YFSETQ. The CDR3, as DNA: TGCGCCAGCAGCTCTTACCCAGATAGGGCTGGAGCTTTCTTT. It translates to CASSSYPDRAGAFF. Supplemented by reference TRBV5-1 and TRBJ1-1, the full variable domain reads KAGVTQTPRYLIKTRGQQVTLSCSPISGHRSVSWYQQTPGQGLQFLFEYFSETQRNKGNFPGRFSGRQFSNSRSEMNVSTLELGDSALYLCASSSYPDRAGAFFGQGTRLTVV.

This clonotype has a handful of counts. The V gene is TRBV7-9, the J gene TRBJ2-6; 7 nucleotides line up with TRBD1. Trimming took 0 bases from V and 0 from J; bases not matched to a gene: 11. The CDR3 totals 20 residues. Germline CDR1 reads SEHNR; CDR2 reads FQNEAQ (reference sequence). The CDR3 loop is CASSLAILRDRASGANVLTF. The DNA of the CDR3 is TGTGCCAGCAGCTTAGCTATCTTGAGGGACAGAGCCTCTGGGGCCAACGTCCTGACTTTC. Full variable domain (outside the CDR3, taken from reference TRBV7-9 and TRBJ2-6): DTGVSQNPRHKITKRGQNVTFRCDPISEHNRLYWYRQTLGQGPEFLTYFQNEAQLEKSRLLSDRFSAERPKGSFSTLEIQRTEQGDSAMYLCASSLAILRDRASGANVLTFGAGSRLTVL.

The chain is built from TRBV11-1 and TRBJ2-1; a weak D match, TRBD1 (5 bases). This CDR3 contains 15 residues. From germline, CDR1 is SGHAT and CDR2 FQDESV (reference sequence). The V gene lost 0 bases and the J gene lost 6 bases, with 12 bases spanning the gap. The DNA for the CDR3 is TGTGCCAGCAGCTTAGCGCAAGGGGTAGGCAATGAGCAGTTCTTC. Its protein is CASSLAQGVGNEQFF. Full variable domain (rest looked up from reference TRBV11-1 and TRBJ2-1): EAEVAQSPRYKITEKSQAVAFWCDPISGHATLYWYRQILGQGPELLVQFQDESVVDDSQLPKDRFSAERLKGVDSTLKIQPAELGDSAMYLCASSLAQGVGNEQFFGPGTRLTVL.

The CDR3 DNA sequence: TGTGCCAGCAGCTTTGGACTTGAGTCGGGCGGGGAGCTGTTTTTT. It translates to CASSFGLESGGELFF. This chain uses TRBV5-6 with TRBJ2-2; D is perhaps TRBD2 (5 bases). Trimming left V 2 bases short and J 7 bases short, with 15 bases between. The CDR3 sequence is 15 residues long. Germline CDR1 and CDR2: SGHDT and YYEEEE.

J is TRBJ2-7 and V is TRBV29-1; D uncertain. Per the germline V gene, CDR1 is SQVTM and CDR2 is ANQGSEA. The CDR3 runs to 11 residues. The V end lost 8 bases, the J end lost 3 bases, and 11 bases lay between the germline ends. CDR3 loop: CSRSNHYEQYF. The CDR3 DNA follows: TGCAGCCGCAGTAACCACTACGAGCAGTACTTC.

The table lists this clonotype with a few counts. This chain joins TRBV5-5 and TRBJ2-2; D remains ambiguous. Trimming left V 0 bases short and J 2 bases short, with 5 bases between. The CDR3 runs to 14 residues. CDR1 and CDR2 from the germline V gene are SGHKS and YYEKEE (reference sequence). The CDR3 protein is CASSLAPNTGELFF. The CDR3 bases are TGTGCCAGCAGCTTGGCGCCAAACACCGGGGAGCTGTTTTTT.

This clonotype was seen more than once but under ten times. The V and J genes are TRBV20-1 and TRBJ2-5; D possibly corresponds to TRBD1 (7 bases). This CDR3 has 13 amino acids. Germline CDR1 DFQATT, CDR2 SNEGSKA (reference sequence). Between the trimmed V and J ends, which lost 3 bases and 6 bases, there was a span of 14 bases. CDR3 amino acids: CSARPQGGQTQYF. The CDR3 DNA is TGCAGTGCTAGGCCGCAGGGGGGACAGACCCAGTACTTC.

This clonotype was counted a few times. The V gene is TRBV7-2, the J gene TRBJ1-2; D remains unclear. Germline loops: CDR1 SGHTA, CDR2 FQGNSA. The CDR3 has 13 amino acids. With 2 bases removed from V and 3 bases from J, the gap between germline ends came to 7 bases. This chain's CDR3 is CASSLSMDYGYTF. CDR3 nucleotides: TGTGCCAGCAGCTTAAGCATGGACTATGGCTACACCTTC. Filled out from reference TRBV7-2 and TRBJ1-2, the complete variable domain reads GAGVSQSPSNKVTEKGKDVELRCDPISGHTALYWYRQSLGQGLEFLIYFQGNSAPDKSGLPSDRFSAERTGGSVSTLTIQRTQQEDSAVYLCASSLSMDYGYTFGSGTRLTVV.

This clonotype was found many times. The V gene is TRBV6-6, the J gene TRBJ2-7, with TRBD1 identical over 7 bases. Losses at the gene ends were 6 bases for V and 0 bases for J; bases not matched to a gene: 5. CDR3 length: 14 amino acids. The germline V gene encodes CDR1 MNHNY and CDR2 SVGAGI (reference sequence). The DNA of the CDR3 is TGTGCCAGCAGCCCGACAGGGAGCTCCTACGAGCAGTACTTC. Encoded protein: CASSPTGSSYEQYF.

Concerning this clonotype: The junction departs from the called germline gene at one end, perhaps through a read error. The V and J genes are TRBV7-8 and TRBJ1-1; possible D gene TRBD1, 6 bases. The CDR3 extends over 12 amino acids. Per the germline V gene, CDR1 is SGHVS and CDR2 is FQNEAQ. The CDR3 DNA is TGTGCCAGCAGCTTAGCGCCACAGGGAACTATCTTT. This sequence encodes CASSLAPQGTIF.

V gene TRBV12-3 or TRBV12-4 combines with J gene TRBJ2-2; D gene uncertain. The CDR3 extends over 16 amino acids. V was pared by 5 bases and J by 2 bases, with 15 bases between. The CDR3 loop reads CASSENANRNTGELFF. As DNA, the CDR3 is TGTGCCAGCAGTGAGAACGCGAACAGAAACACCGGGGAGCTGTTTTTT.

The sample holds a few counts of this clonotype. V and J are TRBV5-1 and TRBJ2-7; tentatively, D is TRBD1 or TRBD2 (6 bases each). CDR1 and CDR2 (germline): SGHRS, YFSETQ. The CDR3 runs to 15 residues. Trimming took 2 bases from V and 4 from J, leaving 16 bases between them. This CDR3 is CASSFRPGEAYEQYF. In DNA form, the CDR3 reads TGCGCCAGCAGCTTTAGGCCAGGGGAGGCTTACGAGCAGTACTTC.

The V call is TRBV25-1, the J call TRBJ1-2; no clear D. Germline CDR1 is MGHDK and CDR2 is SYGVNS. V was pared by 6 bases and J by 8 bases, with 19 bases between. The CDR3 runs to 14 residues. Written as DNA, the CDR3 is TGTGCCAGCAGCGAGAAGGGAAGCCACGGAGGCTACACCTTC. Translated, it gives CASSEKGSHGGYTF.

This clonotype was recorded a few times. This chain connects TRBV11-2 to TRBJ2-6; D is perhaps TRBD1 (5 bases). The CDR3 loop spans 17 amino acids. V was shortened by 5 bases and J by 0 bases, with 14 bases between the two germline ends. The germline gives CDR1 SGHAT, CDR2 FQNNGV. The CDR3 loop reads CASSLEWGYSGANVLTF. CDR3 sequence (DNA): TGTGCCAGCAGCCTGGAGTGGGGCTACTCTGGGGCCAACGTCCTGACTTTC.

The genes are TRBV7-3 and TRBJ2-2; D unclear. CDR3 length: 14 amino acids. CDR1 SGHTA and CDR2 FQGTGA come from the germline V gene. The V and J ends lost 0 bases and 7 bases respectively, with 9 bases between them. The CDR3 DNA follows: TGTGCCAGCAGCTTAACGCCATCCGGCGGGGAGCTGTTTTTT. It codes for CASSLTPSGGELFF.

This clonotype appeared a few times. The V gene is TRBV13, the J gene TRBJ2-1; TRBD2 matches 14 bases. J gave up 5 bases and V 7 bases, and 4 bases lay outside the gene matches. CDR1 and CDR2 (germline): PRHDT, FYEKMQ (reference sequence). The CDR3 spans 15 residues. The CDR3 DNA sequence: TGTGCCAGCACCCGGGGACTAGCGGGAGACAATGAGCAGTTCTTC. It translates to CASTRGLAGDNEQFF. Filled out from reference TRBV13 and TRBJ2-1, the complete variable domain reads AAGVIQSPRHLIKEKRETATLKCYPIPRHDTVYWYQQGPGQDPQFLISFYEKMQSDKGSIPDRFSAQQFSDYHSELNMSSLELGDSALYFCASTRGLAGDNEQFFGPGTRLTVL.

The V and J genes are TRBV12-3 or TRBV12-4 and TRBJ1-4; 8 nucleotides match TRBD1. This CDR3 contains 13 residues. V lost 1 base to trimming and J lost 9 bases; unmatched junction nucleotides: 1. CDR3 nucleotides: TGTGCCAGCAGTTTAGGACAGGGGCAAAAACTGTTTTTT. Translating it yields CASSLGQGQKLFF.

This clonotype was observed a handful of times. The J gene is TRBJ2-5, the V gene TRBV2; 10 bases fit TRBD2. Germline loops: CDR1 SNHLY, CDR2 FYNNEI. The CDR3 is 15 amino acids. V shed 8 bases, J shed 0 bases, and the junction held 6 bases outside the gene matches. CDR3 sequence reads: CASQRTSGYQETQYF. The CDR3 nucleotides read TGTGCCAGCCAGAGGACTAGCGGTTACCAAGAGACCCAGTACTTC.

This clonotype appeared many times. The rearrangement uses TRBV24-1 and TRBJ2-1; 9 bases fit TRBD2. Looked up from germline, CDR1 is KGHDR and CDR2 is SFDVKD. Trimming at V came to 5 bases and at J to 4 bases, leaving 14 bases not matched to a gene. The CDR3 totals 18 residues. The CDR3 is CATSGGVGSGRDYNEQFF. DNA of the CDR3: TGTGCCACCAGTGGGGGGGTTGGTAGCGGGAGAGATTACAATGAGCAGTTCTTC.

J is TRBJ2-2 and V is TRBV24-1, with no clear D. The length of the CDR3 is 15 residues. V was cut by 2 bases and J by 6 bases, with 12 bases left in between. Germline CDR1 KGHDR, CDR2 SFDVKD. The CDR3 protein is CATSDSGPWAGELFF. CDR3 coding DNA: TGTGCCACCAGTGATTCTGGCCCTTGGGCCGGGGAGCTGTTTTTT.

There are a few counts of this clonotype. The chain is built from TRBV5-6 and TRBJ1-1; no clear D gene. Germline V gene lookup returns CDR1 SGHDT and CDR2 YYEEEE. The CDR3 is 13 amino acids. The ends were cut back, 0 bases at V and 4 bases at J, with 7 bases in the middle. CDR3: CASSLVEGTEAFF. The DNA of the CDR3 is TGTGCCAGCAGCTTGGTAGAGGGCACTGAAGCTTTCTTT.

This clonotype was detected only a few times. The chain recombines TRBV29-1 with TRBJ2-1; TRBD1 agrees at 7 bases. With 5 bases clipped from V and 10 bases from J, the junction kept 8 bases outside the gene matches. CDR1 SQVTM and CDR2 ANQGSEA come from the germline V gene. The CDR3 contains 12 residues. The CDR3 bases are TGCAGCGTTTTACAGGGGCGCGGGGAGCAGTTCTTC. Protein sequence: CSVLQGRGEQFF.

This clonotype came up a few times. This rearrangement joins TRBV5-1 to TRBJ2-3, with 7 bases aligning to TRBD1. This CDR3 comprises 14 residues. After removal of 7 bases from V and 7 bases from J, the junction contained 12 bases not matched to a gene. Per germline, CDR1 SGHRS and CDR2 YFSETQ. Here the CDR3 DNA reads TGCGCCAGCTCCCAGACTCCGGGACAGAATACGCAGTATTTT. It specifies CASSQTPGQNTQYF.

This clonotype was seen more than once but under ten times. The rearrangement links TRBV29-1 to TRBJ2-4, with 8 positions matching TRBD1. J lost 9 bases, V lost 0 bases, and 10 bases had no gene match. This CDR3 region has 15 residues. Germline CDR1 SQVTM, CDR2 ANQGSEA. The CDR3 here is CSVEDRQGKRGIQYF. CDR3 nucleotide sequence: TGCAGCGTTGAAGATCGACAGGGGAAAAGGGGCATTCAGTACTTC.